Listed below are T cell receptor beta chains from one sample, sequenced in a study of blood T cell repertoires in COVID-19. Clones were read by immunoSEQ multiplex PCR, and TCRdb kept only the in-frame ones, dropping some. The sample carries 200,000 to 300,000 clones, around 88% recorded once. The source material was peripheral blood. All receptors derive from a woman aged 25 to 39 who had recovered from COVID-19. The CDR3 runs from the conserved cysteine through the conserved F or W.

len	v_gene	j_gene	CDR3aa
14	TRBV7-2	TRBJ1-1	CASSPPGANTEAFF
15	TRBV5-1	TRBJ2-3	CASSLKRGQSDTQYF
16	TRBV6-5	TRBJ2-1	CASSYSGTRLYNEQFF
15	TRBV6-5	TRBJ2-7	CASRNGQGKSYEQYF
15	TRBV14	TRBJ1-4	CASSQARGWDEKLFF
18	TRBV27	TRBJ2-1	CASSPSRTSGGADNEQFF
14	TRBV18	TRBJ1-4	CASSPRRDQGSPLF
13	TRBV30	TRBJ2-2	CAWSVGGAGELFF
14	TRBV10-2	TRBJ2-1	CASGSSGGAGEQFF
17	TRBV18	TRBJ2-6	CASSPLPRVSGANVLTF
17	TRBV28	TRBJ1-4	CASSHTGTPRTNEKLFF
13	TRBV19	TRBJ2-1	CASEGSSYNEQFF
16	TRBV25-1	TRBJ2-3	CASSDSSGGHKDTQYF
13	TRBV19	TRBJ2-7	CASSTRVPYEQYF
15	TRBV6-5	TRBJ2-3	CASSSLVIGTDTQYF
17	TRBV19	TRBJ2-6	CASSIAMGAPGANVLTF